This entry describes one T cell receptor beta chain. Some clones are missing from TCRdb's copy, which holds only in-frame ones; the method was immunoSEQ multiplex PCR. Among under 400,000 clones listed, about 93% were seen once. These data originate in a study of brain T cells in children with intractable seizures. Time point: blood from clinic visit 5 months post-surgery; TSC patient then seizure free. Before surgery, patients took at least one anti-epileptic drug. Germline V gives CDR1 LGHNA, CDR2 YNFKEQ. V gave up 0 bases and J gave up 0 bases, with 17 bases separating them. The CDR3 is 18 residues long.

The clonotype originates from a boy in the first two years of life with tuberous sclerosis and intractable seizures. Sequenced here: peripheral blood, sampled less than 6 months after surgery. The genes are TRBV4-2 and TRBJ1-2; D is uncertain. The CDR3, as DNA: TGTGCCAGCAGCCAAGATCGAGGATGGGGTTCAGCTAACTATGGCTACACCTTC. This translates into CASSQDRGWGSANYGYTF.